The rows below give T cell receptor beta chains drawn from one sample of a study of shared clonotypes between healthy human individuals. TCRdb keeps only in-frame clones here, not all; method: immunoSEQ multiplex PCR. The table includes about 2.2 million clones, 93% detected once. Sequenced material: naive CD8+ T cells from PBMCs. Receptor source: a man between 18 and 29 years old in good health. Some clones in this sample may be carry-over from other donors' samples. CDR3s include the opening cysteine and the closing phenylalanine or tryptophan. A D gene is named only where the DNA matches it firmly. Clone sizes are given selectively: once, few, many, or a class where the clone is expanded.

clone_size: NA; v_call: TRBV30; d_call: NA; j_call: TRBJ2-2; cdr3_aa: CAWSGELASGELFF; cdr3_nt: TGTGCCTGGAGTGGAGAACTAGCAAGCGGGGAGCTGTTTTTT
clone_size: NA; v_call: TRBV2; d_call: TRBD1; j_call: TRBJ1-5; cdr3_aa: CASSETTGSNQPQHF; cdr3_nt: TGTGCCAGCAGTGAGACGACAGGGAGTAATCAGCCCCAGCATTTT
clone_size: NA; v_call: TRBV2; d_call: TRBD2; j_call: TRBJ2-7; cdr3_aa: CASSDPSGPYEQYF; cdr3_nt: TGTGCCAGCAGTGACCCTAGCGGGCCCTACGAGCAGTACTTC
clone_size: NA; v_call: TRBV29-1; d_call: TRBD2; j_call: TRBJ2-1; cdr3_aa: CSVAGTSGSNEQFF; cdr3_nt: TGCAGCGTTGCTGGGACTAGCGGGAGCAATGAGCAGTTCTTC
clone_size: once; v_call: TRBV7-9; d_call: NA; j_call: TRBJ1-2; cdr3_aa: CASSPRSTALLTDGYTF; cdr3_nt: TGTGCCAGCAGTCCCCGATCAACTGCTCTACTAACTGATGGCTACACCTTC
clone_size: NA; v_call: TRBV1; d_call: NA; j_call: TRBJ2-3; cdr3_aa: CTSSLQPNRTASTDTQYF; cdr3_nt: TGCACCAGCAGCCTCCAACCCAATAGGACAGCTAGCACAGATACGCAGTATTTT
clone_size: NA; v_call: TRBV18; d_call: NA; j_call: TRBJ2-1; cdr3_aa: CASSPRGGTGIYNEQFF; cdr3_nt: TGTGCCAGCTCACCCAGGGGGGGAACAGGGATCTACAATGAGCAGTTCTTC
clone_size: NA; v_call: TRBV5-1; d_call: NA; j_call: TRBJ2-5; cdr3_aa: CASSKYGDQETQYF; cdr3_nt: TGCGCCAGCTCAAAATACGGGGACCAAGAGACCCAGTACTTC
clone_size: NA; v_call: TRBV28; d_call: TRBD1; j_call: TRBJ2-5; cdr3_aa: CASTLGQVSAETQYF; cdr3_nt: TGTGCCAGCACCCTGGGACAGGTTTCTGCAGAGACCCAGTACTTC
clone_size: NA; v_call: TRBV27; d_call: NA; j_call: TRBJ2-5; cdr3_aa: CASSWYQGGTKTQYF; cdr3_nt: TGTGCCAGCAGTTGGTATCAGGGGGGAACGAAGACCCAGTACTTC
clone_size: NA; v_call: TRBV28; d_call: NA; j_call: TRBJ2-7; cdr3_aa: CASSLYLYGQYF; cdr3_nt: TGTGCCAGCAGTTTATACCTCTACGGGCAGTACTTC
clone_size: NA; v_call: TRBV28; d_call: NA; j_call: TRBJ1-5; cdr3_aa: CASSLRGREQHF; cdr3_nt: TGTGCCAGCAGCCTCCGGGGCAGGGAGCAGCATTTT
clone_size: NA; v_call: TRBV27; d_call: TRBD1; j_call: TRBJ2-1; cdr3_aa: CASSSRGQEDNEQFF; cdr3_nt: TGTGCCAGCAGTTCTCGCGGACAGGAAGACAATGAGCAGTTCTTC
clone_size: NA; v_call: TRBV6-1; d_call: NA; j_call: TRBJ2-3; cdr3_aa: CASSEWRGGSTDTQYF; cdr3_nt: TGTGCCAGCAGTGAATGGAGGGGGGGAAGCACAGATACGCAGTATTTT
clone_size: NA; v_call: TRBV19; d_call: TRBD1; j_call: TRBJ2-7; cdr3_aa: CASSTRDRGSYEQYF; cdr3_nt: TGTGCCAGTAGTACCCGGGACAGGGGATCCTACGAGCAGTACTTC
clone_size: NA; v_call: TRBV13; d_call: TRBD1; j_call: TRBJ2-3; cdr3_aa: CASSPGQGFTDTQYF; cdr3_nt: TGTGCCAGCAGCCCGGGACAGGGGTTTACAGATACGCAGTATTTT
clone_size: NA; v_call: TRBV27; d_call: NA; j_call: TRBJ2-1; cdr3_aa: CASSLRTGQNNEQFF; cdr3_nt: TGTGCCAGCAGTTTAAGAACCGGACAGAACAATGAGCAGTTCTTC
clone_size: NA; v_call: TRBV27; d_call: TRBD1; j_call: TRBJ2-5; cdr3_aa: CASSFMGQIQETQYF; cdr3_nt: TGTGCCAGCAGTTTTATGGGACAGATACAAGAGACCCAGTACTTC
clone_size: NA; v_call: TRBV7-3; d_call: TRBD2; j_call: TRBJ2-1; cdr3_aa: CASSLGVAGANNEQFF; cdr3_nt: TGTGCCAGCAGCTTAGGAGTCGCGGGAGCCAACAATGAGCAGTTCTTC
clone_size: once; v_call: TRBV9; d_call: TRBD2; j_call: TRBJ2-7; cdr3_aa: CASSLRTSGSRVDEQYF; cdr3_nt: TGTGCCAGCAGCCTTAGGACTAGCGGGAGTCGTGTGGACGAGCAGTACTTC
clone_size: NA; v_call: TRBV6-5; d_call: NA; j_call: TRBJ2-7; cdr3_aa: CASSYGGWEQYF; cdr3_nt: TGTGCCAGCAGTTACGGGGGTTGGGAGCAGTACTTC
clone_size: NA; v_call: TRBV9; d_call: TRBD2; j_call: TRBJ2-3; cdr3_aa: CASSVEPGLAGGPTDTQYF; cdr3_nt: TGTGCCAGCAGCGTCGAGCCGGGACTAGCGGGAGGGCCAACAGATACGCAGTATTTT
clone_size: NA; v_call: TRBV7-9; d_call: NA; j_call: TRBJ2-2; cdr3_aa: CASRGGRPGELFF; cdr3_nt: TGTGCCAGCAGAGGGGGGCGGCCCGGGGAGCTGTTTTTT
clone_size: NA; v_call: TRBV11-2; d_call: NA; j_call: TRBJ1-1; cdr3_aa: CASSLADGAFF; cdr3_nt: TGTGCCAGCAGCTTAGCCGATGGGGCTTTCTTT
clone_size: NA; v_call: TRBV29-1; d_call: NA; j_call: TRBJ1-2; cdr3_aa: CSGRSNYGYTF; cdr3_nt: TGCAGCGGGCGGAGTAACTATGGCTACACCTTC
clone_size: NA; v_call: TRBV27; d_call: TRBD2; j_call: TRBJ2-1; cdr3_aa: CASSSLAGGNEQFF; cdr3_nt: TGTGCCAGCAGTTCTCTAGCGGGTGGGAATGAGCAGTTCTTC
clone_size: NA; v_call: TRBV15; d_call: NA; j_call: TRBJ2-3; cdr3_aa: CATRHGPQGKTDTQYF; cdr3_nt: TGTGCCACCAGGCACGGGCCGCAGGGCAAGACAGATACGCAGTATTTT
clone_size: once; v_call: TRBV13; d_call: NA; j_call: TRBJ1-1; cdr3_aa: CASRSGENTEAFF; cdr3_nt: TGTGCCAGCAGATCGGGAGAGAACACTGAAGCTTTCTTT
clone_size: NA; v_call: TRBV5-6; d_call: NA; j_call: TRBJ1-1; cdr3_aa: CASSFGSTEAFF; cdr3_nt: TGTGCCAGCAGCTTCGGGAGCACTGAAGCTTTCTTT
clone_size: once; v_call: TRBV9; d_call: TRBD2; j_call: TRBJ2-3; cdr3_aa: CASSASGGITDTQYF; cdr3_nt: TGTGCCAGCAGCGCCTCGGGAGGGATAACAGATACGCAGTATTTT
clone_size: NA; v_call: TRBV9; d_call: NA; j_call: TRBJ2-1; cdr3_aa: CASSVSPRVTPDHEQFF; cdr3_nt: TGTGCCAGCAGCGTATCCCCAAGGGTCACCCCAGACCATGAGCAGTTCTTC
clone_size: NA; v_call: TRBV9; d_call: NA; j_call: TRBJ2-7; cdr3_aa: CASSVVESSYEQYF; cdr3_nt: TGTGCCAGCAGCGTAGTCGAGAGCTCCTACGAGCAGTACTTC
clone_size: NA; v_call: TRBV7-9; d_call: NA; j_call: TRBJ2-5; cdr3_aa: CASSFLTGEETQYF; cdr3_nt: TGTGCCAGCAGCTTCCTGACGGGGGAAGAGACCCAGTACTTC
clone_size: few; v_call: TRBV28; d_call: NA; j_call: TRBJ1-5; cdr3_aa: CASSLFDRGNQPQHF; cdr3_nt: TGTGCCAGCAGTTTATTCGATCGGGGCAATCAGCCCCAGCATTTT
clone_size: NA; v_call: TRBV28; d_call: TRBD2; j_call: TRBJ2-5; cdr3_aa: CASSQLAGQETQYF; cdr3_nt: TGTGCCAGCAGCCAACTAGCGGGCCAAGAGACCCAGTACTTC
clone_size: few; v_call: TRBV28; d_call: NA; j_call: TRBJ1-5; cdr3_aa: CASSFDGQPQHF; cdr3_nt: TGTGCCAGCAGTTTTGACGGCCAGCCCCAGCATTTT
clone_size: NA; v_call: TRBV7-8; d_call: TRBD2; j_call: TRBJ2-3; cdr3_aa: CASSLNGRLAVTDTQYF; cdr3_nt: TGTGCCAGCAGCTTAAACGGGAGACTAGCGGTCACAGATACGCAGTATTTT
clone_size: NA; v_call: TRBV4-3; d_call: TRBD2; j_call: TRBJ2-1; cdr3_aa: CASSQDGREGLNHEQFF; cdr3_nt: TGCGCCAGCAGCCAAGATGGGCGGGAGGGCCTAAACCATGAGCAGTTCTTC
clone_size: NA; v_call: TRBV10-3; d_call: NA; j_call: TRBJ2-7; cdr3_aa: CAISPAGLRTPYEQYF; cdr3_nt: TGTGCCATCAGCCCGGCGGGACTCCGAACCCCCTACGAGCAGTACTTC
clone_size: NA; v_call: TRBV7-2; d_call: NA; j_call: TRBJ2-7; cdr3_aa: CASSLISEYEQYF; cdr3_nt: TGTGCCAGCAGCTTAATATCCGAGTACGAGCAGTACTTC